This T cell receptor beta chain was obtained from a study of cytomegalovirus exposure and HLA in healthy donors. The CDR3 is 13 residues long. Trimming cost V 5 bases and J 4 bases; bases outside gene matches: 4. Germline V CDR1 and CDR2: SNHLY, FYNNEI. Sequenced by immunoSEQ multiplex PCR; TCRdb stores in-frame clones only, minus some. The sample has just under 65,000 clones; 95% are singletons. Sequenced sample: PBMCs. The chain uses TRBV2 and TRBJ2-7; 8 nucleotides agree with TRBD1. The receptor was isolated from a woman between 18 and 29 years old in good health and CMV-seropositive. The CDR3 protein is CASSWTGRYEQYF. CDR3 DNA sequence: TGTGCCAGCAGTTGGACAGGGAGGTACGAGCAGTACTTC.